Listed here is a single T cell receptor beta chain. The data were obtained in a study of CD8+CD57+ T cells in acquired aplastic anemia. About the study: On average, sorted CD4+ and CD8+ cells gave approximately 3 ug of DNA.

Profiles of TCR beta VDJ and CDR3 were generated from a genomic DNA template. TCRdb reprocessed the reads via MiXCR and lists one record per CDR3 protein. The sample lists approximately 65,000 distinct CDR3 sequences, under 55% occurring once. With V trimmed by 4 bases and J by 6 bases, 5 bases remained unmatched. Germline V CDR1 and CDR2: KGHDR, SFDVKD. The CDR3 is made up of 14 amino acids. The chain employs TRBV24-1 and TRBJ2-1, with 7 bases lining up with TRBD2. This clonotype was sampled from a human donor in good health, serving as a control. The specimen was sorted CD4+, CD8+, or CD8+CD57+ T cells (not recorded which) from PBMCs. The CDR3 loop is CATSDESGVNEQFF. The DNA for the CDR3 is TGTGCCACCAGTGACGAGAGCGGGGTCAATGAGCAGTTCTTC.